This T cell receptor (beta chain) stems from a study of human T cells and chemical hapten exposure. Study details: Subjects had 2% DPC placed on about 2 cm by about 2 cm of upper inner arm skin for sensitization. General study results and limits: Among TCRs, those above 1 in 1000 frequency were unaffected by DPC sensitization.

This clonotype was picked up a small number of times. The antigen remains undetermined. Described time point: patch test 3, about 24 weeks after DPC sensitization. Treatment indicated: therapeutic diphenylcyclopropenone sensitization with weekly scalp DPC. The CDR3 consists of 14 residues. The V gene's germline CDR1 is SEHNR and CDR2 FQNEAQ (reference sequence). With 6 bases removed from V and 1 base from J, the gap between germline ends came to 12 bases. TCRdb analysed the RACE reads with MiXCR anew, one entry per CDR3 protein. This sample has approximately 71,000 distinct CDR3 sequences; 11% occur once, and the top ten carry 1.4%.

The sample was whole blood, taken in connection with sensitization to the hapten diphenylcyclopropenone (DPC). The sequence was obtained from a woman between 50 and 59 years old with alopecia areata. Some clones in this sample may be carry-over from other donors' samples. The rearrangement uses TRBV7-9 and TRBJ1-1; no clear D. CDR3 DNA: TGTGCCAGCAGTCCCGGACCGCGGAACACTGAAGCTTTCTTT. Protein: CASSPGPRNTEAFF.